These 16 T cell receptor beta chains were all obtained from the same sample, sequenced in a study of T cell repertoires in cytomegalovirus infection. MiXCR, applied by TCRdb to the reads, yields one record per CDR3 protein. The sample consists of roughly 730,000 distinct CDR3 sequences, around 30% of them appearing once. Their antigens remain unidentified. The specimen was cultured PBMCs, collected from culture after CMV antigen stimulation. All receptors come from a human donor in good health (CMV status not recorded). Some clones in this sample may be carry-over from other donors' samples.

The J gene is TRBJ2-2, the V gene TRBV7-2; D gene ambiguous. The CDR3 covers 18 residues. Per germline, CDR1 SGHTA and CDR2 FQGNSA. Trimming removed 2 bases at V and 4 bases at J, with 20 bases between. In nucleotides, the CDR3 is TGTGCCAGCAGCTTATGGGGTAGAGCTCGTTGGAGCACCGGGGAGCTGTTTTTT. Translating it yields CASSLWGRARWSTGELFF.

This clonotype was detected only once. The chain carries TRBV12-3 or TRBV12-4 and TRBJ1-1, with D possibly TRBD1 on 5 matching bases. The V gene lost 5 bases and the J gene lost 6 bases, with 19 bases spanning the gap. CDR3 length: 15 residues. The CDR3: CASSGRGFFTAEAFF. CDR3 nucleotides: TGTGCCAGCAGTGGACGGGGGTTTTTCACCGCTGAAGCTTTCTTT.

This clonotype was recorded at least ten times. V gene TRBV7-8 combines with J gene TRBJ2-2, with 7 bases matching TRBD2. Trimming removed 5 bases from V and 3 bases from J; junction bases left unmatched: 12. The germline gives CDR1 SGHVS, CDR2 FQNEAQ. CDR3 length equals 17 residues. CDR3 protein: CASSRNRLAVDTGELFF. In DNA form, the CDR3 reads TGTGCCAGCAGCCGGAATAGACTAGCCGTGGACACCGGGGAGCTGTTTTTT.

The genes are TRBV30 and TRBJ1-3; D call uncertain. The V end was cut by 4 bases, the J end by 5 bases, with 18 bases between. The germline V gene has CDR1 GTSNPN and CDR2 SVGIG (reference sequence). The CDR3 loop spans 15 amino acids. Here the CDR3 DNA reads TGTGCCTGGACCCGATTAACGGCAGAGAGAAACACCATATATTTT. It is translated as CAWTRLTAERNTIYF.

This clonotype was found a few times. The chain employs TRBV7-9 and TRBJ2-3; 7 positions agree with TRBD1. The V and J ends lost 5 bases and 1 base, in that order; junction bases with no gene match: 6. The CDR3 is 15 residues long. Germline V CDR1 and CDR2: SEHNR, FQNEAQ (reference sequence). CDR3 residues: CASSPTGTGTDTQYF. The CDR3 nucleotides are TGTGCCAGCAGCCCCACGGGGACAGGCACAGATACGCAGTATTTT.

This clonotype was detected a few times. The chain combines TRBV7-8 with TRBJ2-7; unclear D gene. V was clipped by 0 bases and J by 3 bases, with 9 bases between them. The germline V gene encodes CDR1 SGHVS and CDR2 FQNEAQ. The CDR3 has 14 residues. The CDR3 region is CASSLAGHSYEQYF. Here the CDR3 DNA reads TGTGCCAGCAGCTTAGCGGGTCACAGCTACGAGCAGTACTTC.

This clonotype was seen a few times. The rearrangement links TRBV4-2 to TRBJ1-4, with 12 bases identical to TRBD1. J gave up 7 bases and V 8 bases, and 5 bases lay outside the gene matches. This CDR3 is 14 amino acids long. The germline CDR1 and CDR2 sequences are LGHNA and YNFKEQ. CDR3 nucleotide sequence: TGTGCCAGCCGACGGGGACAGGGGGCTGAAAAACTGTTTTTT. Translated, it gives CASRRGQGAEKLFF.

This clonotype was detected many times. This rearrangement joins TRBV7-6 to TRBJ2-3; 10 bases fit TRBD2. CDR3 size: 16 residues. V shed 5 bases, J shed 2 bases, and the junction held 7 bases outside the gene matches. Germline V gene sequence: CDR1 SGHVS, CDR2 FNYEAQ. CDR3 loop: CASSPRTSGFTDTQYF. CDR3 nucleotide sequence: TGTGCCAGCAGCCCCCGGACTAGCGGTTTCACAGATACGCAGTATTTT.

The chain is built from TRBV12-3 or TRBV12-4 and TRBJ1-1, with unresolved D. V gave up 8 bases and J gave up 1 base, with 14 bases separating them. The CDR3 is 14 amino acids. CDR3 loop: CASYGGPTNTEAFF. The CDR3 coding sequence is TGTGCCAGCTACGGTGGGCCGACGAACACTGAAGCTTTCTTT.

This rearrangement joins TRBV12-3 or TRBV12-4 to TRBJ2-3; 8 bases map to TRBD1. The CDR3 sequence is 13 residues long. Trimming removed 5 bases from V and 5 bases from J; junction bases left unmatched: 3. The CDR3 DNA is TGTGCCAGCAGTAAACAGGGGGTAGATACGCAGTATTTT. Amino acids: CASSKQGVDTQYF.

CDR3 amino acids: CASIRTGPGNSPLHF. CDR3 coding DNA: TGTGCCAGCATTCGAACGGGACCGGGGAATTCACCCCTCCACTTT. The chain is built from TRBV6-1 and TRBJ1-6, with D possibly being TRBD1 (5 bases). The CDR3 has 15 residues. The V and J ends lost 7 bases and 7 bases respectively, with 17 bases between them. Germline CDR1 and CDR2: MNHNS and SASEGT.

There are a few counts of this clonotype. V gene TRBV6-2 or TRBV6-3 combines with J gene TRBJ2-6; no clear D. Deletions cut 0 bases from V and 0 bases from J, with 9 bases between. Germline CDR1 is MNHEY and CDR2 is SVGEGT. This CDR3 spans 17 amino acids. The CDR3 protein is CASSYSAGDSGANVLTF. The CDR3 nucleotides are TGTGCCAGCAGTTACTCAGCCGGAGACTCTGGGGCCAACGTCCTGACTTTC.

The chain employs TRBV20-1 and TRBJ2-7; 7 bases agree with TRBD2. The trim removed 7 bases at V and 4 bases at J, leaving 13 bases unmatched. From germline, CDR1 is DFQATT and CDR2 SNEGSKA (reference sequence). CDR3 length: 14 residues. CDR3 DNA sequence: TGCAGTGTCCGAACGGGACTAACGGCTTACGAGCAGTACTTC. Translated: CSVRTGLTAYEQYF.

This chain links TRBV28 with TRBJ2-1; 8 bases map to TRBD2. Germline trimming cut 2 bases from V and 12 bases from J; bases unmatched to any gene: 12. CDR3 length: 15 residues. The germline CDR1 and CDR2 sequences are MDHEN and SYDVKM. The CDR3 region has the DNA TGTGCCAGCAGTTTAGGGCCGGGGGGGCGGTACGTGCAGTTCTTC. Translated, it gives CASSLGPGGRYVQFF.

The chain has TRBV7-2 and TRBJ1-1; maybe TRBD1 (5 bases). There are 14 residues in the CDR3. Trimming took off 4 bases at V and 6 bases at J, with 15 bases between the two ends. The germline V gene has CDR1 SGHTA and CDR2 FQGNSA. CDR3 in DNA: TGTGCCAGCAGCTCAGTGGGGGGGAAAGCTGAAGCTTTCTTT. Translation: CASSSVGGKAEAFF.

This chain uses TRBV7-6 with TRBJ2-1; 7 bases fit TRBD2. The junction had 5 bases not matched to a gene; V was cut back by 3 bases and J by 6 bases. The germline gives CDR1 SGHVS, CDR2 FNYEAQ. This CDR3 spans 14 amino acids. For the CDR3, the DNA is TGTGCCAGCAGCTTGTTTGGGAGGGGCAATGAGCAGTTCTTC. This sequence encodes CASSLFGRGNEQFF.